The 22 T cell receptor beta chains listed next were all sequenced from one sample in a study of T-cell reconstitution after alpha-beta-depleted transplantation in children. Molecular barcoding with unique molecular identifiers was used for the TCRbeta library. One entry per CDR3 protein, called by TCRdb with MiXCR from the PCR reads. This table has approximately 200,000 distinct CDR3 sequences, roughly 6.5% appearing once. Sequencing used PBMCs, obtained before TCRalphabeta/CD19-depleted stem cell transplant. The receptor set was obtained from a girl in the first two years of life with combined immunodeficiency, due to receive a stem cell transplant.

The V call is TRBV29-1, the J call TRBJ1-2; maybe TRBD1 (5 bases). The germline V and J ends were trimmed by 4 bases and 4 bases, with 10 bases remaining between them. The CDR3 spans 12 residues. Germline values: CDR1 SQVTM, CDR2 ANQGSEA. CDR3 sequence (DNA): TGCAGCGTTGCGCCGGACACCTATGGCTACACCTTC. It encodes CSVAPDTYGYTF.

This clonotype was counted a few times. The chain carries TRBV6-2 or TRBV6-3 and TRBJ2-3; TRBD2 agrees at 11 bases. J gave up 4 bases and V 10 bases, and 19 bases lay outside the gene matches. The CDR3 loop spans 18 amino acids. Germline V gives CDR1 MNHEY, CDR2 SVGEGT. As DNA, the CDR3 is TGTGCCACCAAAGGGGATCTTAGCGGGGGGGCCCCTCCAGATACGCAGTATTTT. Translating gives CATKGDLSGGAPPDTQYF.

This clonotype was detected only a few times. The chain uses TRBV7-8 and TRBJ1-6; 7 bases are a match to TRBD1. The CDR3 covers 19 residues. The ends lost 1 base at V and 6 bases at J; junction bases unmatched: 15. The germline V gene has CDR1 SGHVS and CDR2 FQNEAQ. The CDR3 DNA follows: TGTGCCAGCAGCTTAGTGTATAGGGGCTACAGGGGCGGTAATTCACCCCTCCACTTT. Translating gives CASSLVYRGYRGGNSPLHF.

This clonotype was seen at least ten times. The chain's CDR3 is CASSPRTAGELFF. DNA for the CDR3: TGTGCCAGCAGCCCTCGGACAGCCGGGGAGCTGTTTTTT. The gene calls are TRBV6-1 and TRBJ2-2; weak D call: TRBD1 (6 bases). CDR1 MNHNS and CDR2 SASEGT come from the germline V gene. The CDR3 contains 13 residues. The V end lost 6 bases, the J end lost 6 bases, and 11 bases lay between the germline ends.

In its sample, this clonotype was seen many times. The chain recombines TRBV6-5 with TRBJ2-1; tentative D call: TRBD2 (7 bases). CDR1 and CDR2 (germline): MNHEY, SVGAGI. This CDR3 region has 14 residues. V lost 2 bases to trimming and J lost 8 bases, with 13 bases between them. CDR3 residues: CASSYPGRGYEQFF. The CDR3 DNA reads as TGTGCCAGCAGTTACCCGGGGAGGGGGTATGAGCAGTTCTTC.

This clonotype was counted at least ten times. CDR3 sequence (DNA): TGCAGTGCTGGCTATTGGGACTCTCGGGCCTACGAGCAGTACTTC. It translates to CSAGYWDSRAYEQYF. The chain uses TRBV20-1 and TRBJ2-7; D perhaps matches TRBD2 (6 bases). Per germline, CDR1 DFQATT and CDR2 SNEGSKA (reference sequence). V was shortened by 5 bases and J by 2 bases, with 19 bases between the two germline ends. The CDR3 extends over 15 amino acids.

This clonotype was observed many times. CDR3 in amino acids: CASSFYLNYGYTF. CDR3 bases: TGTGCCAGCAGTTTTTACCTAAACTATGGCTACACCTTC. The chain uses TRBV12-3 or TRBV12-4 and TRBJ1-2; no definite D call. This CDR3 comprises 13 residues. The V and J ends lost 3 bases and 2 bases respectively, with 7 bases between them.

Turning to this clonotype: Just one base apart from a much larger clone, this may be a read error. The rearrangement joins TRBV20-1 to TRBJ2-2, with TRBD1 as a possible D gene (5 bases). Germline CDR1 reads DFQATT; CDR2 reads SNEGSKA (reference sequence). The CDR3 runs 15 residues. Written as DNA, the CDR3 is TGCAGTGCTAGATATTCCAGGGTCGGCACCGAGGAGCTGTTTTTT. It translates to CSARYSRVGTEELFF.

About this clonotype itself: The junction does not match germline at one end; this may be a read error. The chain combines TRBV7-8 with TRBJ2-7; no clear D. CDR1 and CDR2 (germline): SGHVS, FQNEAQ. The length of the CDR3 is 13 residues. The CDR3 is CAISPRIAYEQYF. CDR3 in DNA: TGTGCCATCAGCCCCAGGATCGCCTACGAGCAGTACTTC.

In this sample, this clonotype turned up many times. The V call is TRBV2, the J call TRBJ2-3, with D possibly TRBD2 on 6 matching bases. Trimming left V 10 bases short and J 0 bases short, with 11 bases between. The CDR3 consists of 13 residues. Germline CDR1 is SNHLY and CDR2 is FYNNEI. The CDR3: CAILRGSTDTQYF. CDR3 in DNA: TGTGCCATATTACGGGGGAGCACAGATACGCAGTATTTT.

This clonotype appeared many times. V gene TRBV10-3 combines with J gene TRBJ1-5; 9 nucleotides align to TRBD1. Losses at the gene ends were 5 bases for V and 5 bases for J; bases not matched to a gene: 4. Germline loops: CDR1 ENHRY, CDR2 SYGVKD. There are 14 residues in the CDR3. The CDR3 sequence is CAISPGQGDQPQHF. Written as DNA, the CDR3 is TGTGCCATCAGTCCGGGACAGGGTGATCAGCCCCAGCATTTT.

Points on this clonotype: An end of the junction does not agree with germline; a read error may underlie this. V gene TRBV3-1 combines with J gene TRBJ2-3, with 7 bases that match TRBD2. There are 19 residues in the CDR3. CDR1 is LGHDT, CDR2 YNNKEL, per germline (reference sequence). The CDR3 region is CASTQVLFRREKGTDTQYF. For the CDR3, the DNA is TGTGCCAGCACCCAAGTTTTATTTCGGCGGGAGAAGGGCACAGATACGCAGTATTTT.

The chain carries TRBV14 and TRBJ2-5; D not certain. The V end was cut by 4 bases, the J end by 8 bases, with 14 bases between. This CDR3 has 13 residues. Germline assignment: CDR1 SGHDN and CDR2 FVKESK. The CDR3 nucleotides are TGTGCCAGCAGCCTTGGGTGGAAAGGAACCCAGTACTTC. Its translation: CASSLGWKGTQYF.

The rearrangement joins TRBV12-3 or TRBV12-4 to TRBJ2-7, with TRBD1 matching 9 bases. The junction had 7 bases not matched to a gene; V was cut back by 7 bases and J by 3 bases. The CDR3 length is 14 residues. The CDR3 loop reads CASTLGTGHYEQYF. The CDR3 coding sequence is TGTGCCAGCACCTTGGGGACAGGGCACTACGAGCAGTACTTC.

This clonotype was observed at least ten times. V and J are TRBV4-1 and TRBJ1-1, with D unclear. The germline gives CDR1 MGHRA, CDR2 YSYEKL. Trimming left V 1 base short and J 5 bases short, with 8 bases between. The CDR3 has 13 amino acids. The CDR3 here is CASSQVPRTEAFF. The CDR3 coding sequence is TGCGCCAGCAGCCAAGTCCCCAGGACTGAAGCTTTCTTT.

There are many counts of this clonotype. The gene calls are TRBV18 and TRBJ1-5; 11 bases agree with TRBD1. Germline V gene lookup returns CDR1 KGHSH and CDR2 LQKENI. The CDR3 is 16 residues long. V was pared by 2 bases and J by 7 bases, with 7 bases of the junction left unmatched. The CDR3 is CASSPKDRGHWQPQHF. The CDR3 DNA is TGTGCCAGCTCACCAAAGGACAGGGGGCACTGGCAGCCCCAGCATTTT.

This clonotype has at least ten counts. V and J are TRBV14 and TRBJ1-1, with D unresolved. The CDR3 contains 14 residues. V lost 0 bases, J lost 4 bases, and 9 bases lay in between. Germline V CDR1 and CDR2: SGHDN, FVKESK. The CDR3 DNA reads as TGTGCCAGCAGCCAAGATGTCTACTCCACTGAAGCTTTCTTT. Translation: CASSQDVYSTEAFF.

This clonotype was seen at least ten times. The chain couples TRBV24-1 to TRBJ2-1; D possibly corresponds to TRBD2 (7 bases). Germline values: CDR1 KGHDR, CDR2 SFDVKD. Trimming pared 9 bases from V and 8 bases from J, leaving 13 bases between. The CDR3 runs 12 residues. CDR3 DNA sequence: TGTGCCACCGGGGGGGCTTGGGATGAGCAGTTCTTC. Amino acid sequence: CATGGAWDEQFF.

The chain links TRBV12-3 or TRBV12-4 to TRBJ1-1, with a weak D call TRBD1 (6 bases). CDR3 length equals 12 residues. The V and J ends lost 6 bases and 6 bases respectively, with 11 bases between them. The CDR3 loop reads CASSLTGAEAFF. In nucleotides, the CDR3 is TGTGCCAGCAGCCTGACAGGTGCTGAAGCTTTCTTT.

This clonotype is medium-sized. J is TRBJ2-7 and V is TRBV20-1; no reliable D call. The CDR3 spans 13 residues. Between the trimmed V and J ends, which lost 0 bases and 6 bases, there was a span of 12 bases. Germline lookup yields CDR1 DFQATT and CDR2 SNEGSKA (reference sequence). CDR3 bases: TGCAGTGCTAGAGATTTAAAGGTGCGCGAGCAGTACTTC. Its protein is CSARDLKVREQYF.

V is TRBV4-1 and J is TRBJ1-5; D uncertain. Trimming stripped 0 bases from V and 3 bases from J, with 15 bases between. CDR3 length: 17 residues. Germline values: CDR1 MGHRA, CDR2 YSYEKL. CDR3 region: CASSQDRNRLNNQPQHF. The DNA of the CDR3 is TGCGCCAGCAGCCAAGATCGGAATAGACTAAACAATCAGCCCCAGCATTTT.

This clonotype was counted ten times or more. This sequence joins TRBV4-2 and TRBJ2-2, with TRBD2 matching over 9 bases. In germline, CDR1 is LGHNA, CDR2 YNFKEQ. The V segment lost 5 bases and the J segment 5 bases; nucleotides outside the gene matches: 9. The CDR3 is made up of 16 amino acids. CDR3 protein: CASSSVTGLATGELFF. The CDR3 bases are TGTGCCAGCAGCTCAGTCACGGGACTAGCAACCGGGGAGCTGTTTTTT.